This section outlines one T cell receptor (beta chain) sequence together with its context. Its antigen is still unknown. Measured with immunoSEQ multiplex PCR; TCRdb has only the in-frame clones, and not every one. The data show more than 110,000 clones, 90% seen once. These data are taken from a study of T cell responses to AZD1222 COVID-19 vaccine. The study's findings and limits: Repertoire collection took place solely once the T cell response had peaked. Clonal diversity was possibly underestimated, and the donors were mostly white British, with more females.

V shed 1 base, J shed 6 bases, and the junction held 4 bases outside the gene matches. CDR3 size: 16 residues. The V gene's germline CDR1 is MGHRA and CDR2 YSYEKL. The gene calls are TRBV4-1 and TRBJ2-1; the match to TRBD2 covers 12 bases. The clonotype originates from an adult in good health. The sequenced sample was peripheral blood, obtained on day 0 of AZD1222 vaccination. The CDR3 reads CASSQGTSGGRNEQFF. Here the CDR3 DNA reads TGCGCCAGCAGCCAAGGAACTAGCGGGGGGCGCAATGAGCAGTTCTTC.